Following are 12 T cell receptor beta chains from one sample sequenced in a study of control samples from healthy donors and cancer patients. Clones were sequenced by immunoSEQ multiplex PCR, and TCRdb holds only the in-frame ones, with some missing. The sample holds about 98,000 clones; about four fifths are singletons and the top ten take roughly a tenth. Material: blood. Receptors were obtained from a woman in her twenties or thirties in good health.

J is TRBJ2-1 and V is TRBV15, with 8 bases identical to TRBD2. V shed 0 bases, J shed 0 bases, and the junction held 7 bases outside the gene matches. There are 18 residues in the CDR3. Germline CDR1 is LNHNV and CDR2 is YYDKDF (reference sequence). CDR3: CATSRDLSGIPSYNEQFF. The DNA of the CDR3 is TGTGCCACCAGCAGAGACCTTAGCGGGATTCCCTCCTACAATGAGCAGTTCTTC.

V and J are TRBV29-1 and TRBJ1-2; D is possibly TRBD1 (6 bases). The CDR3 is made up of 12 amino acids. Germline V gene lookup returns CDR1 SQVTM and CDR2 ANQGSEA. Trimming took off 7 bases at V and 5 bases at J, with 14 bases between the two ends. The CDR3 sequence is CSAGQGTYGYTF. CDR3 coding DNA: TGCAGCGCCGGCCAGGGGACATATGGCTACACCTTC.

This clone was counted between two and nine times. The chain combines TRBV21-1 with TRBJ1-5; whether TRBD1, the table's D call, matches the DNA was not checked. TRBV21-1 is classified as a pseudogene. The CDR3 extends over 18 amino acids. The DNA for the CDR3 is TGTGCCAGCAACCAGGACAGGGGGATCATTTATAGCAATCAGCCCCAGCATTTT. Its translation is CASNQDRGIIYSNQPQHF.

This chain links TRBV5-1 with TRBJ2-3; 8 bases are a match to TRBD1. The CDR3 length is 14 residues. Germline values: CDR1 SGHRS, CDR2 YFSETQ. V trimming: 3 bases; J trimming: 0 bases; junction bases outside the gene matches: 0. The CDR3 bases are TGCGCCAGCAGCTGGACAGGGAGCACAGATACGCAGTATTTT. Translated, it gives CASSWTGSTDTQYF.

The chain uses TRBV6-2 or TRBV6-3 and TRBJ1-2; D possibly corresponds to TRBD1 (5 bases). This CDR3 comprises 15 residues. Looked up from germline, CDR1 is MNHEY and CDR2 is SVGEGT. Trimming stripped 5 bases from V and 6 bases from J, with 19 bases between. The CDR3 DNA is TGTGCCAGCAGTCCGGTGATGCGGGCGACAGATGGCTACACCTTC. It codes for CASSPVMRATDGYTF.

This clone was detected a few times. V and J are TRBV13 and TRBJ2-1; unclear D gene. The germline V gene has CDR1 PRHDT and CDR2 FYEKMQ (reference sequence). The germline V and J ends were trimmed by 8 bases and 0 bases, with 8 bases remaining between them. The CDR3 is made up of 13 amino acids. CDR3 loop: CASLRSSYNEQFF. DNA of the CDR3: TGTGCCAGCTTACGGAGCTCCTACAATGAGCAGTTCTTC. Filled out from reference TRBV13 and TRBJ2-1, the complete variable domain reads AAGVIQSPRHLIKEKRETATLKCYPIPRHDTVYWYQQGPGQDPQFLISFYEKMQSDKGSIPDRFSAQQFSDYHSELNMSSLELGDSALYFCASLRSSYNEQFFGPGTRLTVL.

The rearrangement links TRBV3-1 (or the pseudogene TRBV3-2) to TRBJ1-2; 7 bases are shared with TRBD1. This CDR3 contains 14 residues. Germline CDR1 LGHDT, CDR2 YNNKEL (reference sequence). The trim removed 5 bases at V and 6 bases at J, leaving 9 bases unmatched. Here the CDR3 DNA reads TGTGCCAGCAGCGAGCTGACAGGGCAGGATGGCTACACCTTC. It is translated as CASSELTGQDGYTF.

The CDR3 DNA is TGTGCCAGCAGAAGAAGCTTGGAGGGGATATATGGCTACACCTTC. It codes for CASRRSLEGIYGYTF. The V gene is TRBV6-6, the J gene TRBJ1-2, with D possibly being TRBD1 (5 bases). CDR3 length: 15 amino acids. CDR1 is MNHNY, CDR2 SVGAGI, per germline (reference sequence). Between the trimmed V and J ends, which lost 6 bases and 5 bases, there was a span of 19 bases.

V usage is TRBV30 and J usage is TRBJ1-2, with TRBD1 identical over 9 bases. The CDR3 consists of 17 residues. V was clipped by 0 bases and J by 4 bases; unmatched bases: 12. CDR1 is GTSNPN and CDR2 is SVGIG in the germline V gene (reference sequence). The CDR3 region has the DNA TGTGCCTGGAGTGTACGGACAGGGGCGGTACGGGGCTATGGCTACACCTTC. Its protein is CAWSVRTGAVRGYGYTF. Supplemented by reference TRBV30 and TRBJ1-2, the full variable domain reads SQTIHQWPATLVQPVGSPLSLECTVEGTSNPNLYWYRQAAGRGLQLLFYSVGIGQISSEVPQNLSASRPQDRQFILSSKKLLLSDSGFYLCAWSVRTGAVRGYGYTFGSGTRLTVV.

With regard to this clone: At one end, the junction sequence differs from germline, possibly due to a read error. The rearrangement joins TRBV4-3 to TRBJ2-7; a weak D match, TRBD2 (6 bases). This CDR3 contains 16 residues. CDR1 and CDR2 from the germline V gene are LGHNA and YSLEER. The CDR3 DNA is TGCGTCAGCAGCCAAGAATCCTGGGGCGCTCGGGGGGAGCAGTACTTC. Translating it yields CVSSQESWGARGEQYF.

This clone was counted a few times. The CDR3 coding sequence is TGTGCCAGTACCCGGGTGGGCACAGATACGCAGTATTTT. Translating gives CASTRVGTDTQYF. The V gene is TRBV19, the J gene TRBJ2-3, with D uncertain. Germline-derived CDR1 and CDR2 are LNHDA and SQIVND (reference sequence). There are 13 residues in the CDR3. The V end lost 7 bases, the J end lost 1 base, and 9 bases lay between the germline ends.

V gene TRBV6-2 or TRBV6-3 combines with J gene TRBJ1-1, with TRBD1 identical over 9 bases. The CDR3 covers 16 residues. J lost 0 bases, V lost 5 bases, and 7 bases had no gene match. Germline V lookup: CDR1 MNHEY, CDR2 SVGEGT. The CDR3 DNA reads as TGTGCCAGCAGTCTCACAGGGGGCATCTTGAACACTGAAGCTTTCTTT. Translated, it gives CASSLTGGILNTEAFF.